The 4 T cell receptor beta chains below come from one sample, sequenced in a study of CD8+CD57+ T cells in acquired aplastic anemia. Both TCR beta VDJ combination and CDR3 sequence profiling were carried out. Genomic DNA was the template for this profiling. TCRdb re-called the reads through MiXCR, storing one row per CDR3 protein. The sample holds 95,000 to 150,000 distinct CDR3 sequences, about 60% seen once. Patients chosen for sequencing had shown CD8+CD57+ cell expansion by flow cytometry. Material: sorted CD4+, CD8+, or CD8+CD57+ T cells (not recorded which) from PBMCs. The receptors were gathered from a human donor with aplastic anemia.

CDR3 region: CASSSSPSGDTQYF. The CDR3, as DNA: TGTGCCAGCAGCTCCAGCCCGTCCGGAGATACGCAGTATTTT. The gene calls are TRBV7-6 and TRBJ2-3; D remains unclear. V lost 4 bases and J 5 bases, leaving 13 bases between the germline ends. The CDR3 spans 14 residues. CDR1 is SGHVS and CDR2 is FNYEAQ in the germline V gene.

The V call is TRBV24-1, the J call TRBJ1-5, with a possible D match to TRBD1 (5 bases). The germline gives CDR1 KGHDR, CDR2 SFDVKD. V was pared by 3 bases and J by 8 bases, with 13 bases between. This CDR3 is built from 14 residues. The CDR3 bases are TGTGCCACCAGTGATAGGGCAGGGAACGAGCCCCAGCATTTT. Translated: CATSDRAGNEPQHF.

This chain links TRBV20-1 with TRBJ2-7; 7 bases line up with TRBD2. The CDR3 has 15 amino acids. V was pared by 3 bases and J by 7 bases, with 15 bases of the junction left unmatched. The germline V gene encodes CDR1 DFQATT and CDR2 SNEGSKA (reference sequence). This CDR3 reads CSASRDYGSNWEQYF. The CDR3 nucleotides read TGCAGTGCTAGCAGGGACTATGGGTCAAATTGGGAGCAGTACTTC.

The sample holds one count of this clonotype. The chain links TRBV11-2 to TRBJ1-6; TRBD1 matches at 10 bases. V lost 3 bases to trimming and J lost 5 bases; unmatched junction nucleotides: 13. Germline CDR1 is SGHAT and CDR2 is FQNNGV. The CDR3 has 19 residues. CDR3 coding DNA: TGTGCCAGCAGCTTGGGGACAGGGGCTCGCTCAGGGGATAATTCACCCCTCCACTTT. Translation: CASSLGTGARSGDNSPLHF.